This T cell receptor (beta chain) derives from a study of human T cells and chemical hapten exposure. V lost 1 base and J lost 5, with 8 bases in between. This CDR3 has 12 amino acids. Germline values: CDR1 SQVTM, CDR2 ANQGSEA. Whole blood, unfractionated, served as the material for total RNA extraction. Individual cDNA molecules (in the library) carried attached unique molecular identifiers. Under the authors' procedure: There were a median of approximately 100,000 TCRs per sample, with a range from about 23,224 to 750,000. TCRdb re-derived calls from the 5' RACE reads in MiXCR, one entry per CDR3 protein. The V and J calls and clone size come from TCRdb's table, not from the authors' own analysis. The sample consists of 120,000 to 150,000 distinct CDR3 sequences, about 4.3% of them appearing once. This clonotype was observed at least ten times.

This sequence joins TRBV29-1 and TRBJ1-2, with TRBD1 as a possible D gene (5 bases). The clonotype comes from a female donor in good health. CDR3 bases: TGCAGCGTTGAAGGGGGGAGGTATGGCTACACCTTC. Protein: CSVEGGRYGYTF. Full variable domain (missing parts from reference TRBV29-1 and TRBJ1-2): SAVISQKPSRDICQRGTSLTIQCQVDSQVTMMFWYRQQPGQSLTLIATANQGSEATYESGFVIDKFPISRPNLTFSTLTVSNMSPEDSSIYLCSVEGGRYGYTFGSGTRLTVV.